The 22 T cell receptor beta chains reported below all come from one sample, sequenced in a study of response to subunit inactivated influenza vaccine. TCRdb ran MiXCR on the RT-PCR reads and lists one entry per CDR3 protein. The data show about half a million distinct CDR3 sequences, over 9.5% seen once. Source: PBMCs from blood, taken 45 days after vaccination. These receptors all come from a man in his fifties or sixties who received an inactivated influenza vaccine.

The V gene is TRBV29-1, the J gene TRBJ2-5; TRBD2 is a possible D gene (5 bases). V was shortened by 4 bases and J by 0 bases, with 9 bases between the two germline ends. This CDR3 contains 13 residues. Germline CDR1 reads SQVTM; CDR2 reads ANQGSEA. The CDR3, as DNA: TGCAGCGTTGCAGCGGCCAACCAAGAGACCCAGTACTTC. This gives the protein CSVAAANQETQYF.

This chain links TRBV6-1 with TRBJ2-7; 7 bases align to TRBD2. Germline loops: CDR1 MNHNS, CDR2 SASEGT. Germline trimming cut 6 bases from V and 0 bases from J; bases unmatched to any gene: 11. The CDR3 extends over 16 amino acids. The CDR3 DNA reads as TGTGCCAGCAGCCCAGCAACGGGACTAAGCTCCTACGAGCAGTACTTC. Its translation is CASSPATGLSSYEQYF.

The genes are TRBV9 and TRBJ2-1, with 8 positions matching TRBD2. V gave up 3 bases and J gave up 4 bases; unmatched junction bases: 6. CDR3 size: 15 residues. Germline CDR1 SGDLS, CDR2 YYNGEE. The CDR3 DNA reads TGTGCCAGCAGCGCACTAGCGGAGATGTACAATGAGCAGTTCTTC. It specifies CASSALAEMYNEQFF.

This clonotype was seen ten or more times. The V gene is TRBV12-3 or TRBV12-4, the J gene TRBJ2-5; D possibly matches TRBD1 or TRBD2 (5 bases each). Between the trimmed V and J ends, which lost 6 bases and 5 bases, there was a span of 13 bases. The CDR3 runs 13 residues. The CDR3, as DNA: TGTGCCAGCAGCCGGGACGGCAGGGAGACCCAGTACTTC. Amino acid sequence: CASSRDGRETQYF.

This rearrangement joins TRBV6-1 to TRBJ2-1, with 12 bases lining up with TRBD2. The CDR3 is 14 residues long. V shed 7 bases, J shed 8 bases, and the junction held 6 bases outside the gene matches. CDR1 is MNHNS and CDR2 is SASEGT in the germline V gene. The CDR3 bases are TGTGCCAGCAACCAACTAGCGGGGGGACATGAGCAGTTCTTC. Translating it yields CASNQLAGGHEQFF.

This clonotype was detected many times. This chain links TRBV6-1 with TRBJ2-7; weak D call: TRBD2 (7 bases). CDR3 length: 15 residues. Trimming stripped 7 bases from V and 4 bases from J, with 20 bases between. CDR1 and CDR2 from the germline V gene are MNHNS and SASEGT. CDR3 sequence: CASTLSGGAGYEQYF. The CDR3 region has the DNA TGTGCCAGCACCCTCTCTGGGGGGGCAGGTTACGAGCAGTACTTC.

This clonotype was detected only a few times. V and J are TRBV12-3 or TRBV12-4 and TRBJ2-1; D possibly uses TRBD1 or TRBD2 (5 bases each). V lost 10 bases and J lost 5, with 21 bases in between. This CDR3 has 15 amino acids. The CDR3 reads CAIDSPQRGNNEQFF. CDR3 nucleotide sequence: TGTGCCATCGACAGCCCCCAGAGGGGTAACAATGAGCAGTTCTTC.

The chain recombines TRBV10-1 with TRBJ2-1, with D possibly called TRBD1 or TRBD2 (6 bases each). Germline V CDR1 and CDR2: WNHNN, SYGVQD (reference sequence). The CDR3 sequence is 15 residues long. V lost 7 bases, J lost 4 bases, and 17 bases lay in between. This chain's CDR3 is CASNPGGHAYNEQFF. For the CDR3, the DNA is TGCGCCAGCAATCCCGGGGGCCACGCTTACAATGAGCAGTTCTTC.

This clonotype came up many times. V gene TRBV7-8 combines with J gene TRBJ2-2, with D unclear. The V and J ends lost 5 bases and 0 bases respectively, with 13 bases between them. The CDR3 is made up of 16 amino acids. Germline V gives CDR1 SGHVS, CDR2 FQNEAQ. The CDR3 DNA reads TGTGCCAGCAGCCATGTCGGCCAGCCGAACACCGGGGAGCTGTTTTTT. Translated: CASSHVGQPNTGELFF.

This clonotype was recorded a few times. The V call is TRBV20-1, the J call TRBJ2-4; 9 bases are shared with TRBD2. V trimming: 3 bases; J trimming: 0 bases; junction bases outside the gene matches: 3. The CDR3 covers 15 residues. Germline V CDR1 and CDR2: DFQATT, SNEGSKA (reference sequence). The DNA for the CDR3 is TGCAGTGCTAGGGCGGGGGGGCCAGCCAAAAACATTCAGTACTTC. It encodes CSARAGGPAKNIQYF.

Only a few counts were recorded for this clonotype. The CDR3 DNA reads as TGTGCCAGCACCTTTCGGGTAGGGAGGAACACTGAAGCTTTCTTT. Its translation: CASTFRVGRNTEAFF. The rearrangement joins TRBV11-2 to TRBJ1-1, with D hard to call. Germline assignment: CDR1 SGHAT and CDR2 FQNNGV. The CDR3 has 15 residues. V was shortened by 7 bases and J by 1 base, with 16 bases between the two germline ends.

The sample holds many counts of this clonotype. This rearrangement joins TRBV5-5 to TRBJ1-5; the match to TRBD1 covers 8 bases. CDR3 length: 15 residues. V lost 2 bases, J lost 7 bases, and 8 bases stayed unmatched. From germline, CDR1 is SGHKS and CDR2 YYEKEE (reference sequence). Here the CDR3 reads CASSLSGGAGQPQHF. In DNA form, the CDR3 reads TGTGCCAGCAGCTTATCAGGGGGCGCGGGGCAGCCCCAGCATTTT.

The table lists this clonotype with a few counts. This sequence joins TRBV20-1 and TRBJ2-2; 9 bases agree with TRBD1. V lost 6 bases to trimming and J lost 5 bases; unmatched junction nucleotides: 10. There are 15 residues in the CDR3. Germline values: CDR1 DFQATT, CDR2 SNEGSKA (reference sequence). This CDR3 reads CSAPGQGFRTGELFF. The CDR3, as DNA: TGCAGTGCCCCGGGACAGGGATTCAGAACCGGGGAGCTGTTTTTT.

V is TRBV7-2 and J is TRBJ2-1; D unresolved. This CDR3 has 14 residues. CDR1 and CDR2 from the germline V gene are SGHTA and FQGNSA. CDR3 coding DNA: TGTGCGTCCCGCGGACCAAGCTCCTACAATGAGCAGTTCTTC. Translation gives CASRGPSSYNEQFF.

J is TRBJ2-7 and V is TRBV5-1; weak D call: TRBD1 (7 bases). This CDR3 comprises 15 residues. Between the trimmed V and J ends, which lost 0 bases and 7 bases, there was a span of 17 bases. Germline V gene lookup returns CDR1 SGHRS and CDR2 YFSETQ. The CDR3 region has the DNA TGCGCCAGCAGCTTGGATATGGAGGGGGCAGGGGAGCAGTACTTC. This gives the protein CASSLDMEGAGEQYF.

Ten or more counts support this clonotype. The V call is TRBV10-3, the J call TRBJ2-7; the match to TRBD1 covers 9 bases. Germline V gene lookup returns CDR1 ENHRY and CDR2 SYGVKD. Trimming took 3 bases from V and 1 from J; bases not matched to a gene: 7. This CDR3 is built from 16 residues. CDR3 in amino acids: CAISDSTGTGSYEQYF. The CDR3 region has the DNA TGTGCCATCAGTGACTCGACCGGGACAGGGTCCTACGAGCAGTACTTC.

This rearrangement joins TRBV10-2 to TRBJ2-7; 8 nucleotides align to TRBD1. V shed 4 bases, J shed 4 bases, and the junction held 9 bases outside the gene matches. CDR3 length: 15 residues. Germline loops: CDR1 WSHSY, CDR2 SAAADI. The CDR3 nucleotides read TGCGCCAGCAGTGGGGCCGGCCAGGGGGCTTACGAGCAGTACTTC. Residues: CASSGAGQGAYEQYF.

This clonotype was seen only a few times. V gene TRBV24-1 combines with J gene TRBJ2-5, with D possibly TRBD1 on 5 matching bases. Germline values: CDR1 KGHDR, CDR2 SFDVKD. The CDR3 runs to 10 residues. Trimming took off 12 bases at V and 13 bases at J, with 17 bases between the two ends. CDR3 protein: CALPGIPRYF. The CDR3 nucleotides read TGTGCCTTACCAGGGATACCGAGGTACTTC.

The sample holds many counts of this clonotype. The V gene is TRBV20-1, the J gene TRBJ2-1; D unresolved. Between the trimmed V and J ends, which lost 8 bases and 1 base, there was a span of 9 bases. The CDR3 contains 12 residues. Germline lookup yields CDR1 DFQATT and CDR2 SNEGSKA (reference sequence). The CDR3 DNA reads TGCAGTACACGGTTTTCCTACAATGAGCAGTTCTTC. It is translated as CSTRFSYNEQFF.

V gene TRBV2 combines with J gene TRBJ2-2, with D possibly being TRBD2 (6 bases). CDR1 and CDR2 (germline): SNHLY, FYNNEI. There are 15 residues in the CDR3. V was shortened by 5 bases and J by 0 bases, with 10 bases between the two germline ends. Here the CDR3 reads CASSWDFSNTGELFF. CDR3 in DNA: TGTGCCAGCAGTTGGGACTTTTCGAACACCGGGGAGCTGTTTTTT.

This clonotype occurred a few times. The rearrangement links TRBV5-1 to TRBJ2-1; TRBD2 aligns across 14 bases. Germline lookup yields CDR1 SGHRS and CDR2 YFSETQ. Trimming at V came to 4 bases and at J to 12 bases, leaving 12 bases not matched to a gene. The CDR3 has 16 residues. CDR3: CASSPTGTSGSGGQFF. CDR3 in DNA: TGCGCCAGCAGCCCAACCGGGACTAGCGGGAGTGGGGGGCAGTTCTTC.

This clonotype came up a few times. The chain joins TRBV29-1 to TRBJ2-5, with D uncertain. The germline V gene encodes CDR1 SQVTM and CDR2 ANQGSEA. This CDR3 has 14 amino acids. V lost 1 base and J lost 7, with 16 bases in between. In nucleotides, the CDR3 is TGCAGCGTTGAAGTGGCCGGCTACGGAGTGACCCAGTACTTC. Translating it yields CSVEVAGYGVTQYF.